This T cell receptor (beta chain) appears in the sequencing data of a study of cytomegalovirus exposure and HLA in healthy donors. A remark on this clone: Its antigen is not known.

Each of the donors was a healthy bone marrow donor. Whole-study findings and limits: It has been reported that TCR beta sequences accurately predicted the HLA-A and HLA-B alleles of most subjects.

With 60 Vbeta and 13 Jbeta primers, the PCR was carried out. In the authors' workflow: Approximately 72 million unique TCR beta chains, roughly 11 million of them shared, were counted by a later analysis. Produced via immunoSEQ multiplex PCR; TCRdb's table is partial and in-frame only. That table gives V, J and clone size, and the DNA gave D and trimming. In the table there are approximately 160,000 clones, 70% of which are singletons. The CDR3 has 16 residues. The germline CDR1 and CDR2 sequences are SGHVS and FQNEAQ. Trimming removed 5 bases at V and 8 bases at J, with 22 bases between. What was sequenced was PBMCs. The chain employs TRBV7-8 and TRBJ2-1; tentatively, D is TRBD1 (8 bases). The receptor's source is a man aged 18 to 29 in good health and CMV-seropositive. The CDR3 DNA follows: TGTGCCAGCAGCCGGGGGGCGGACAGGGTTGGGGATGAGCAGTTCTTC. Its translation is CASSRGADRVGDEQFF.